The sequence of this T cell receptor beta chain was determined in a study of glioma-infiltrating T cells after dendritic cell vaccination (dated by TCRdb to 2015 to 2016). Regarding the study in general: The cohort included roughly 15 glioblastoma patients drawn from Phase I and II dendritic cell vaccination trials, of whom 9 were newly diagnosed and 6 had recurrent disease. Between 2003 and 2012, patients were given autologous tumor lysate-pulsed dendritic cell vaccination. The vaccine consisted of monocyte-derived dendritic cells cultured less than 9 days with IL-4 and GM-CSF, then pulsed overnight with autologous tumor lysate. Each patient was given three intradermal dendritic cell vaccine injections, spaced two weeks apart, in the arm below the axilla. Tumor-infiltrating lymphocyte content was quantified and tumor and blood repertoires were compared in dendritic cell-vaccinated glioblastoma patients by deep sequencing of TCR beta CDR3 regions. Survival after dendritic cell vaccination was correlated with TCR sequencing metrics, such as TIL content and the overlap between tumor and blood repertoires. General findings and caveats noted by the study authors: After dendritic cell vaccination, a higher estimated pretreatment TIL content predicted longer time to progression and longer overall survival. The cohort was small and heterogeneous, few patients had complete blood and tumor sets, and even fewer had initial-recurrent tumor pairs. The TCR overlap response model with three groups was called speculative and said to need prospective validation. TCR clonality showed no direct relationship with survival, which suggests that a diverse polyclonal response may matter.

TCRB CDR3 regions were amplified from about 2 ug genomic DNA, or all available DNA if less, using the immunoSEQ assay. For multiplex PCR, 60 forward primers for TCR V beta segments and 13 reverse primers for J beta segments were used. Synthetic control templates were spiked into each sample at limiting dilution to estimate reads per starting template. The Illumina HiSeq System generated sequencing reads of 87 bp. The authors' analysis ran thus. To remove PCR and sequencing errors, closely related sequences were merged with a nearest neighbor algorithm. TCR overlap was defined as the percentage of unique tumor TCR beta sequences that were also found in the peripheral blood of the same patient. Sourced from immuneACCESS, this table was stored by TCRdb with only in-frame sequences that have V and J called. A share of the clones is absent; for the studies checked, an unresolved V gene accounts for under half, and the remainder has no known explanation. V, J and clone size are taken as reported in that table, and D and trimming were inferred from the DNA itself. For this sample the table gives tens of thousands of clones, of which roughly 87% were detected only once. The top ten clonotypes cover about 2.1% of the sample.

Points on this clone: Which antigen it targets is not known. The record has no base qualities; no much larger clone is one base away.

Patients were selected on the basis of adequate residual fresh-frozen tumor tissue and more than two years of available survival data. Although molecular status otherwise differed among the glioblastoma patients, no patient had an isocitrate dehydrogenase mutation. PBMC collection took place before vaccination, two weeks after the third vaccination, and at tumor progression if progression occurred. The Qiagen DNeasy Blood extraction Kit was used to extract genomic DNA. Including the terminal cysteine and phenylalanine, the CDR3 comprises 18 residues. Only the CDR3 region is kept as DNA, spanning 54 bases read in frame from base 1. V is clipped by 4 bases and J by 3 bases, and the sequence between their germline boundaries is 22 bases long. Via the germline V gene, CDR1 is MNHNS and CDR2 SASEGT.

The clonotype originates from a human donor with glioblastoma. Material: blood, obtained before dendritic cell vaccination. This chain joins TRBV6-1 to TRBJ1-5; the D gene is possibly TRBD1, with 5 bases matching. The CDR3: CASSAGRWQGNSNQPQHF. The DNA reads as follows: TGTGCCAGCAGTGCGGGTAGATGGCAGGGAAATTCCAATCAGCCCCAGCATTTT.